This T cell receptor (beta chain) was captured in a study of blood T cells in healthy people across ages. Sample-barcoded 5' priming and a J-beta primer mix drove a second PCR of roughly 6 to 12 cycles. Each cDNA molecule, via a template-switch adaptor with 12 random nucleotides, was tagged. Individual samples furnished no less than 3 million CDR3-containing paired-end reads apiece. MiXCR, run by TCRdb on the 5' RACE reads, gives a single entry per CDR3 protein. The sample records approximately 730,000 distinct CDR3 sequences, roughly 45% being singletons. Germline CDR1 and CDR2: SGHTA and FQGTGA. The CDR3 extends over 13 amino acids. Trimming shortened V by 4 bases and J by 5 bases, and 9 bases separated the two germline ends. Study-wide points: When one million T cells were used, diversity estimates were thought to be underestimates. A strong correlation was found between TCR beta diversity and the percentage of naive T cells.

A few counts support this clonotype. Its antigen remains unidentified. The gene calls are TRBV7-3 and TRBJ2-1, with D unresolved. Sequencing was carried out using blood. The TCR comes from a woman aged 55-75 years in good health. The CDR3 nucleotides read TGTGCCAGCAGCTCCCCTCTAAACAATGAGCAGTTCTTC. This translates into CASSSPLNNEQFF.